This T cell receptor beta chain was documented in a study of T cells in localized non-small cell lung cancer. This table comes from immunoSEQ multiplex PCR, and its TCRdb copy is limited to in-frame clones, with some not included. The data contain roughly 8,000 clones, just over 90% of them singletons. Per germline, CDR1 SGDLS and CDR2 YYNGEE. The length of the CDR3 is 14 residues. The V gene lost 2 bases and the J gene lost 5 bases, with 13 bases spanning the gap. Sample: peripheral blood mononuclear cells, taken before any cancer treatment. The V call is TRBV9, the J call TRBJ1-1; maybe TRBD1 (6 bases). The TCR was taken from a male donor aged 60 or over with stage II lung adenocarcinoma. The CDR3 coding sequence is TGTGCCAGCAGCGTTCAGGGGACTTTAACTGAAGCTTTCTTT. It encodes CASSVQGTLTEAFF. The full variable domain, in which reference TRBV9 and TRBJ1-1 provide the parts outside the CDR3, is DSGVTQTPKHLITATGQRVTLRCSPRSGDLSVYWYQQSLDQGLQFLIQYYNGEERAKGNILERFSAQQFPDLHSELNLSSLELGDSALYFCASSVQGTLTEAFFGQGTRLTVV.